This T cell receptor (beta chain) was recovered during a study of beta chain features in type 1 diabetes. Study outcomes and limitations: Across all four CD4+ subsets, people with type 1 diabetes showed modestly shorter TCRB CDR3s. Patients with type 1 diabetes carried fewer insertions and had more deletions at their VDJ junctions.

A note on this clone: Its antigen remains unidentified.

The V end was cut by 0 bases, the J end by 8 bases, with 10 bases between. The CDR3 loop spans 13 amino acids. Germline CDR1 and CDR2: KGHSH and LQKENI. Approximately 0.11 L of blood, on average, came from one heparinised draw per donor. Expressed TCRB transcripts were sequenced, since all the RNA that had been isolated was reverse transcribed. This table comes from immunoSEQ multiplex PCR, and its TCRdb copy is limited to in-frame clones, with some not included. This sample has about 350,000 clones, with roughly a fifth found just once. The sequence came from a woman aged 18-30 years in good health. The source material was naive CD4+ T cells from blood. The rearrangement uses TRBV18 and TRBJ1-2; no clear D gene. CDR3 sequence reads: CASSPPIREGYTF. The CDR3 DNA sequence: TGTGCCAGCTCACCACCAATCCGGGAGGGCTACACCTTC.